The rows below give T cell receptor beta chains drawn from one sample of a study of T cell repertoires in cytomegalovirus infection. These receptors have no known antigen. Via MiXCR, TCRdb re-called the reads, giving one row per CDR3 protein. The table shows 680,000 or so distinct CDR3 sequences, with around a third occurring only once. The specimen was cultured PBMCs, collected from culture after CMV antigen stimulation. Source of these receptors: a human donor in good health (CMV status not recorded). Some clones in this sample may be carry-over from other donors' samples. Each CDR3 is given with its conserved first and last residue. A D gene is named only where the DNA matches it firmly. The listing skips clone size in some rows; elsewhere it reads once, few, many or a size class.

clone_size	d_call	v_call	j_call	cdr3_length	cdr3_nt	cdr3_aa
few	.	TRBV4-1	TRBJ2-7	15	TGCGCCAGCAGCCAAGTGGGCAGGGATCCCTACGAGCAGTACTTC	CASSQVGRDPYEQYF
few	TRBD1	TRBV7-8	TRBJ2-7	15	TGTGCCAGCAGGGATCCGGGACAGCAATACTACGAGCAGTACTTC	CASRDPGQQYYEQYF
few	.	TRBV7-9	TRBJ1-4	14	TGTGCCAGCAGCTTAGAAAGTGTTAAGGAAAAACTGTTTTTT	CASSLESVKEKLFF
few	.	TRBV7-2	TRBJ1-3	17	TGTGCCAGCAGCTCCTGGGGACGGTCCCGCTCTGGAAACACCATATATTTT	CASSSWGRSRSGNTIYF
.	.	TRBV6-8	TRBJ2-3	11	TGTGCCAGCACGTGGGCAGATACGCAGTATTTT	CASTWADTQYF
.	.	TRBV4-2	TRBJ1-2	15	TGTGCCAGCAGCCAAGATCAAGAACGGGACTATGGCTACACCTTC	CASSQDQERDYGYTF
.	.	TRBV7-6	TRBJ2-1	14	TGTGCCAGCAGCCCCAGATTAGAGCCAGATGAGCAGTTCTTC	CASSPRLEPDEQFF
.	.	TRBV6-2/TRBV6-3	TRBJ2-7	12	TGTGCCAGCAGTTACTCCTTCTACGAGCAGTACTTC	CASSYSFYEQYF
many	TRBD2	TRBV7-2	TRBJ2-7	17	TGTGCCAGCAGCCCTAGGACTAGCGGGGGCTTTTCCTACGAGCAGTACTTC	CASSPRTSGGFSYEQYF
.	.	TRBV12-3/TRBV12-4	TRBJ2-1	14	TGTGCCAGCAGTTTAGCGGGATATACCGGTGAGCAGTTCTTC	CASSLAGYTGEQFF
.	.	TRBV28	TRBJ1-5	14	TGTGCCAGCAGCGGGGGGGGGTACGGGCAGCCCCAGCATTTT	CASSGGGYGQPQHF
.	.	TRBV28	TRBJ1-1	14	TGTGCCAGCAGTTTAGGCATACTGAACACTGAAGCTTTCTTT	CASSLGILNTEAFF
.	.	TRBV7-4	TRBJ1-6	17	TGTGCCAGCAGTTTAGGACAACGGGACCTCTATAATTCACCCCTCCACTTT	CASSLGQRDLYNSPLHF
.	.	TRBV10-3	TRBJ1-2	14	TGTGCCATCAGTGAAAGTGGGGACGCACATGGCTACACCTTC	CAISESGDAHGYTF
many	.	TRBV7-2	TRBJ1-4	14	TGTGCCAGCAGCTTTACTGCAACTAATGAAAAACTGTTTTTT	CASSFTATNEKLFF
many	.	TRBV6-1	TRBJ2-1	11	TGTGCCAGCAGTGGGGGGAATGAGCAGTTCTTC	CASSGGNEQFF
.	.	TRBV10-3	TRBJ1-1	13	TGTGCCATCAGTGTTTCAAAGAACACTGAAGCTTTCTTT	CAISVSKNTEAFF
few	TRBD1	TRBV7-2	TRBJ2-1	14	TGTGCCAGCAGCCCGGACAGGGGCTACAATGAGCAGTTCTTC	CASSPDRGYNEQFF
many	.	TRBV6-1	TRBJ2-7	11	TGTGCCAGCAGTGAAGAGTTGGGGCAGTACTTC	CASSEELGQYF